The 30 T cell receptor beta chains in this list originate from one sample, sequenced in a study of OX40 agonist ivuxolimab in advanced cancers. Sequenced by immunoSEQ multiplex PCR; TCRdb stores in-frame clones only, minus some. This sample yields 45,000 to 60,000 clones, of which approximately 89% are seen a single time; more than 5% belongs to the top ten. Sequencing used CD4+ or CD8+ T cells sorted from blood, obtained in a trial of the OX40 agonist ivuxolimab. These receptors were obtained from an adult with an advanced solid tumor such as melanoma, head and neck, liver or kidney cancer.

The CDR3, as DNA: TGTGCCAGCAGCTTACCCAACCCGGGACTAGATCTTGATACGCAGTATTTT. It is translated as CASSLPNPGLDLDTQYF. J is TRBJ2-3 and V is TRBV11-1, with 8 bases lining up with TRBD2. V lost 2 bases to trimming and J lost 6 bases; unmatched junction nucleotides: 13. The CDR3 runs to 17 residues. The germline V gene has CDR1 SGHAT and CDR2 FQDESV (reference sequence).

This clone was recorded once. The rearrangement links TRBV4-1 to TRBJ1-1; 9 nucleotides align to TRBD1. This CDR3 contains 14 residues. V was pared by 3 bases and J by 7 bases, with 6 bases of the junction left unmatched. Germline V gene lookup returns CDR1 MGHRA and CDR2 YSYEKL. The CDR3 bases are TGCGCCAGCAGCCATCCTGGACAGGGGCATGAAGCTTTCTTT. It is translated as CASSHPGQGHEAFF.

The genes are TRBV28 and TRBJ1-2; no clear D. CDR1 and CDR2 from the germline V gene are MDHEN and SYDVKM. This CDR3 region has 13 residues. V lost 3 bases, J lost 4 bases, and 9 bases lay in between. The CDR3 sequence: CASSFRGIYGYTF. DNA of the CDR3: TGTGCCAGCAGTTTTCGGGGTATCTATGGCTACACCTTC.

The genes are TRBV10-3 and TRBJ2-7; D is unresolved. The CDR3 has 14 residues. V gave up 3 bases and J gave up 0 bases, with 9 bases separating them. Germline CDR1 ENHRY, CDR2 SYGVKD. CDR3 amino acids: CAISDPGSSYEQYF. The CDR3 bases are TGTGCCATCAGTGACCCCGGTAGCTCCTACGAGCAGTACTTC.

This chain connects TRBV27 to TRBJ1-2, with a possible D match to TRBD1 (6 bases). This CDR3 spans 14 amino acids. Deletions cut 3 bases from V and 7 bases from J, with 15 bases between. Germline V gene data show CDR1 as MNHEY and CDR2 as SMNVEV (reference sequence). The CDR3 here is CASSLSGGGGGYTF. For the CDR3, the DNA is TGTGCCAGCAGTTTGAGCGGGGGAGGGGGTGGCTACACCTTC.

This chain links TRBV6-5 with TRBJ2-5; D gene uncertain. The CDR3 is 13 amino acids. Germline V CDR1 and CDR2: MNHEY, SVGAGI. Trimming shortened V by 10 bases and J by 1 base, and 13 bases separated the two germline ends. The CDR3 region has the DNA TGTGCCACACAAATGGAAACCCAAGAGACCCAGTACTTC. It is translated as CATQMETQETQYF.

The chain joins TRBV14 to TRBJ1-5, with no clear D. The germline V gene encodes CDR1 SGHDN and CDR2 FVKESK. The length of the CDR3 is 13 residues. The V end was cut by 1 base, the J end by 7 bases, with 8 bases between. The CDR3 DNA is TGTGCCAGCAGCCAAGTTGGTGGGCAGCCCCAGCATTTT. Protein: CASSQVGGQPQHF.

This clone was detected once. The chain has TRBV4-1 and TRBJ2-7, with D perhaps TRBD2 (5 bases). The CDR3 covers 16 residues. In germline, CDR1 is MGHRA, CDR2 YSYEKL. Trimming shortened V by 2 bases and J by 3 bases, and 17 bases separated the two germline ends. In DNA, the CDR3 is TGCGCCAGCAGCCAAATCCCGATAGCGTACTTCTACGAGCAGTACTTC. It specifies CASSQIPIAYFYEQYF.

The gene calls are TRBV27 and TRBJ2-1, with TRBD1 as a possible D gene (5 bases). The CDR3 consists of 13 residues. The germline V and J ends were trimmed by 6 bases and 3 bases, with 9 bases remaining between them. Germline V gives CDR1 MNHEY, CDR2 SMNVEV (reference sequence). The CDR3 DNA reads as TGTGCCAGCAGAGAGGACATCTACAATGAGCAGTTCTTC. Protein sequence: CASREDIYNEQFF.

This chain uses TRBV4-1 with TRBJ2-5; no reliable D call. CDR1 and CDR2 from the germline V gene are MGHRA and YSYEKL. Trimming removed 2 bases at V and 3 bases at J, with 19 bases between. The CDR3 totals 17 residues. The CDR3 spells CASSQHASLALEETQYF. The CDR3 bases are TGCGCCAGCAGCCAACATGCTAGTTTAGCTTTAGAAGAGACCCAGTACTTC.

The chain employs TRBV6-5 and TRBJ1-2; D not certain. Germline lookup yields CDR1 MNHEY and CDR2 SVGAGI. The CDR3 has 14 amino acids. The germline V and J ends were trimmed by 2 bases and 6 bases, with 13 bases remaining between them. CDR3 region: CASSYDGEIDGYTF. The CDR3 DNA is TGTGCCAGCAGTTACGACGGGGAGATTGATGGCTACACCTTC.

The chain employs TRBV9 and TRBJ2-3, with 10 bases identical to TRBD2. Germline V gene sequence: CDR1 SGDLS, CDR2 YYNGEE. The ends lost 0 bases at V and 0 bases at J; junction bases unmatched: 4. This CDR3 is 17 amino acids long. CDR3 in DNA: TGTGCCAGCAGCGTAGCTTGGACTAGCGGCAGCACAGATACGCAGTATTTT. Its translation: CASSVAWTSGSTDTQYF.

A single count supports this clone. The rearrangement links TRBV19 to TRBJ1-5; D might be TRBD1 (6 bases). The germline gives CDR1 LNHDA, CDR2 SQIVND (reference sequence). The CDR3 has 15 residues. V was shortened by 5 bases and J by 0 bases, with 11 bases between the two germline ends. The CDR3: CASSWTEVSNQPQHF. Written as DNA, the CDR3 is TGTGCCAGTAGTTGGACAGAAGTTAGCAATCAGCCCCAGCATTTT.

For the CDR3, the DNA is TGCAGCGTTGAGGGACAAGCCACAGATACGCAGTATTTT. Protein: CSVEGQATDTQYF. The rearrangement joins TRBV29-1 to TRBJ2-3; weak D call: TRBD1 (6 bases). The CDR3 has 13 residues. Trimming took 3 bases from V and 2 from J, leaving 9 bases between them. Germline CDR1 reads SQVTM; CDR2 reads ANQGSEA.

A single count supports this clone. CDR3 protein: CASSPVGGPANEQFF. DNA for the CDR3: TGTGCCAGCAGCCCCGTAGGGGGTCCTGCCAATGAGCAGTTCTTC. The chain employs TRBV6-4 and TRBJ2-1, with D possibly being TRBD1 (6 bases). Between the trimmed V and J ends, which lost 6 bases and 6 bases, there was a span of 18 bases. CDR1 and CDR2 from the germline V gene are MRHNA and SNTAGT. The CDR3 sequence is 15 residues long.

This chain uses TRBV27 with TRBJ2-1; 13 bases are a match to TRBD2. There are 20 residues in the CDR3. Germline lookup yields CDR1 MNHEY and CDR2 SMNVEV (reference sequence). The junction had 11 bases not matched to a gene; V was cut back by 3 bases and J by 0 bases. CDR3 in DNA: TGTGCCAGCAGTTTGGTGGGACTAGCGGGGCCCCGCTCCTCCTACAATGAGCAGTTCTTC. It encodes CASSLVGLAGPRSSYNEQFF.

This clone came up a few times. V gene TRBV28 combines with J gene TRBJ1-4; D not resolved. V was clipped by 5 bases and J by 3 bases, with 13 bases between them. The germline V gene has CDR1 MDHEN and CDR2 SYDVKM. There are 15 residues in the CDR3. CDR3 sequence: CASSPLDGPNEKLFF. The CDR3 DNA sequence: TGTGCCAGCAGTCCCCTGGACGGACCTAATGAAAAACTGTTTTTT.

The V call is TRBV7-9, the J call TRBJ2-2; D may correspond to TRBD1 or TRBD2 (7 bases each). The germline V gene encodes CDR1 SEHNR and CDR2 FQNEAQ (reference sequence). CDR3 length: 13 residues. The ends were cut back, 5 bases at V and 7 bases at J, with 11 bases in the middle. CDR3 loop: CASSPRGGGELFF. The CDR3 coding sequence is TGTGCCAGCAGCCCCAGGGGGGGCGGGGAGCTGTTTTTT.

The chain links TRBV7-7 to TRBJ2-1, with D unresolved. Germline CDR1 SSHAT, CDR2 FNYEAQ (reference sequence). The CDR3 loop spans 14 amino acids. Trimming left V 2 bases short and J 7 bases short, with 12 bases between. CDR3 residues: CASSLTWENNEQFF. In nucleotides, the CDR3 is TGTGCCAGCAGCTTAACGTGGGAAAATAATGAGCAGTTCTTC.

J is TRBJ1-5 and V is TRBV30, with TRBD1 matching 8 bases. The CDR3 runs to 13 residues. With V trimmed by 3 bases and J by 6 bases, 4 bases remained unmatched. The germline gives CDR1 GTSNPN, CDR2 SVGIG (reference sequence). As DNA, the CDR3 is TGTGCCTGGAGCCGACAGGGGACTCAGCCCCAGCATTTT. Residues: CAWSRQGTQPQHF. The whole variable domain, filled in from reference TRBV30 and TRBJ1-5, reads SQTIHQWPATLVQPVGSPLSLECTVEGTSNPNLYWYRQAAGRGLQLLFYSVGIGQISSEVPQNLSASRPQDRQFILSSKKLLLSDSGFYLCAWSRQGTQPQHFGDGTRLSIL.

The chain joins TRBV9 to TRBJ2-6; the D gene is possibly TRBD2 (5 bases). Germline CDR1 SGDLS, CDR2 YYNGEE. The V and J ends lost 3 bases and 0 bases respectively, with 10 bases between them. This CDR3 has 16 amino acids. CDR3 nucleotides: TGTGCCAGCAGCGCCGGACTGTTCTCTGGGGCCAACGTCCTGACTTTC. This sequence encodes CASSAGLFSGANVLTF. The entire variable domain, with the rest obtained from reference TRBV9 and TRBJ2-6, is as follows: DSGVTQTPKHLITATGQRVTLRCSPRSGDLSVYWYQQSLDQGLQFLIQYYNGEERAKGNILERFSAQQFPDLHSELNLSSLELGDSALYFCASSAGLFSGANVLTFGAGSRLTVL.

The gene calls are TRBV28 and TRBJ1-2; 7 positions agree with TRBD1. The germline gives CDR1 MDHEN, CDR2 SYDVKM. The ends lost 5 bases at V and 4 bases at J; junction bases unmatched: 10. This CDR3 is built from 15 residues. The CDR3 DNA follows: TGTGCCAGCAGTAAATGGGAGGGGGCGGTCTATGGCTACACCTTC. It specifies CASSKWEGAVYGYTF.

This clone occurred once. The gene calls are TRBV28 and TRBJ1-1; D possibly corresponds to TRBD1 (6 bases). The CDR3 totals 14 residues. The germline CDR1 and CDR2 sequences are MDHEN and SYDVKM. The ends were cut back, 5 bases at V and 0 bases at J, with 10 bases in the middle. The CDR3 spells CASSPRGVNTEAFF. The CDR3 DNA reads as TGTGCCAGCAGTCCTAGGGGGGTGAACACTGAAGCTTTCTTT.

The J gene is TRBJ1-2, the V gene TRBV30; D is unresolved. Trimming stripped 5 bases from V and 4 bases from J, with 5 bases between. The CDR3 sequence is 10 residues long. CDR1 and CDR2 (germline): GTSNPN, SVGIG (reference sequence). The CDR3 spells CAWGSYGYTF. CDR3 in DNA: TGTGCCTGGGGGAGCTATGGCTACACCTTC.

The V gene is TRBV19, the J gene TRBJ1-2; D is unresolved. Germline assignment: CDR1 LNHDA and CDR2 SQIVND (reference sequence). The CDR3 spans 12 residues. Trimming cost V 7 bases and J 3 bases, with 9 bases left between them. Here the CDR3 DNA reads TGTGCCAGTACCGACGGAGACTATGGCTACACCTTC. Protein sequence: CASTDGDYGYTF.

The V call is TRBV5-1, the J call TRBJ1-2; 8 bases fit TRBD1. Trimming removed 0 bases from V and 3 bases from J; junction bases left unmatched: 7. Germline-derived CDR1 and CDR2 are SGHRS and YFSETQ. This CDR3 is built from 16 residues. The CDR3 here is CASSLGWQGADYGYTF. In DNA form, the CDR3 reads TGCGCCAGCAGCTTGGGGTGGCAGGGGGCTGACTATGGCTACACCTTC.

The rearrangement joins TRBV6-6 to TRBJ2-1, with a tentative D call TRBD1 (6 bases). The ends were cut back, 3 bases at V and 7 bases at J, with 13 bases in the middle. CDR3 length equals 14 residues. Germline V lookup: CDR1 MNHNY, CDR2 SVGAGI (reference sequence). The DNA for the CDR3 is TGTGCCAGCAGTTATTGGCAGGGGCGGAATGAGCAGTTCTTC. Its translation is CASSYWQGRNEQFF.

The chain employs TRBV28 and TRBJ1-2; 7 nucleotides align to TRBD1. CDR3 length equals 17 residues. The trim removed 5 bases at V and 2 bases at J, leaving 14 bases unmatched. Germline values: CDR1 MDHEN, CDR2 SYDVKM. The CDR3 is CASSTHRGRGVNYGYTF. In DNA form, the CDR3 reads TGTGCCAGCAGTACCCACAGGGGCAGGGGGGTAAACTATGGCTACACCTTC.

This chain joins TRBV7-9 and TRBJ2-2; unclear D gene. Trimming took off 7 bases at V and 7 bases at J, with 10 bases between the two ends. Per the germline V gene, CDR1 is SEHNR and CDR2 is FQNEAQ (reference sequence). The CDR3 length is 12 residues. CDR3 nucleotides: TGTGCCAGCATTCGTTTGGTCGGGGAGCTGTTTTTT. This encodes CASIRLVGELFF.

This clone showed up just a few times. The genes are TRBV6-5 and TRBJ2-1, with a weak D call TRBD2 (5 bases). Germline V gene sequence: CDR1 MNHEY, CDR2 SVGAGI. The V gene lost 0 bases and the J gene lost 12 bases, with 12 bases spanning the gap. The CDR3 contains 13 residues. CDR3 sequence reads: CASSYSREWGQFF. For the CDR3, the DNA is TGTGCCAGCAGTTACTCGAGGGAATGGGGGCAGTTCTTC.